This T cell receptor (beta chain) was recorded in a study of cytomegalovirus exposure and HLA in healthy donors. Turning to the study itself: It was reported in a later analysis that the roughly 120 validation repertoires used the same platform as the 666 first-cohort repertoires.

Assay used: immunoSEQ multiplex PCR; TCRdb lists only in-frame clones, some missing. Of 55,000 to 70,000 clones listed, roughly 94% were seen once; the top ten hold about 2.2%. As concerns this clone: Antigen: not known.

Study-wide results and caveats: The study labeled 164 TCR beta chains cytomegalovirus-associated. In vitro work confirmed that a few CMV-associated chains recognize CMV antigens. Most observed TCR sequences were rare, whereas some public TCRs were detected in many donors.

The CDR3 is 16 amino acids. V was clipped by 1 base and J by 1 base, with 13 bases between them. Per the germline V gene, CDR1 is MNHEY and CDR2 is SMNVEV (reference sequence). The chain has TRBV27 and TRBJ1-1; TRBD1 is a possible D gene (5 bases). The source of this sequence is a man aged 18 to 29 in good health and CMV-seronegative. The sample was PBMCs. The CDR3 DNA reads as TGTGCCAGCAGTTTATACCCTGGAACAGGGAACACTGAAGCTTTCTTT. This sequence encodes CASSLYPGTGNTEAFF.